This entry is about one TCR beta chain. Clones were read by immunoSEQ multiplex PCR, and TCRdb kept only the in-frame ones, dropping some. In the table there are roughly 100,000 clones, around 90% of which are singletons. The sample originates from a study of blood T cell repertoires in COVID-19. Germline V CDR1 and CDR2: LGHDT, YNNKEL (reference sequence). There are 17 residues in the CDR3. V was clipped by 1 base and J by 6 bases; unmatched bases: 9. The chain is built from TRBV3-1 (or the pseudogene TRBV3-2) and TRBJ1-6; 7 bases match TRBD1. The clonotype originates from a woman aged 50 to 65 with COVID-19, enrolled during active disease. The sequencing input was peripheral blood. The CDR3: CASSQVLLGTANSPLHF. CDR3 coding DNA: TGTGCCAGCAGCCAAGTCCTTCTTGGGACAGCTAATTCACCCCTCCACTTT.